This TCR beta chain was captured by sequencing in a study of blood T cell repertoires in COVID-19. Study context: Samples of COVID-19 (acute and convalescent) were obtained from the United States, Italy and Spain. The analysed material was cDNA or gDNA that came from T cells, B-cell-depleted T cells, or PBMCs.

In the original processing: Estimated nucleated cell counts came from reference gene primer amplification. Libraries were prepared by immunoSEQ multiplex PCR; TCRdb keeps only in-frame clonotypes and omits some of them. D and trimming were read from the DNA, whereas the V and J calls and clone size are those reported in that table. This table holds about 140,000 clones, 85% to 90% found once. Germline V gives CDR1 SGHRS, CDR2 YFSETQ. The CDR3 is 15 amino acids. V gave up 0 bases and J gave up 3 bases, with 10 bases separating them. The V and J genes are TRBV5-1 and TRBJ1-5; unclear D gene. This TCR came from a man aged 50-59 years with active or convalescent COVID-19. Sequenced input: peripheral blood. The CDR3 sequence: CASSLDGGYNQPQHF. The CDR3 nucleotides are TGCGCCAGCAGCTTGGATGGAGGATACAATCAGCCCCAGCATTTT.